This TCR beta chain was observed in a study of cytomegalovirus exposure and HLA in healthy donors. The overall study: A preliminary data release comprised about 85 million unique TCRs obtained from HLA-typed donors.

Donors were nominally healthy when sampled, though unrecorded immune exposures were likely. This PCR relied on a set of 60 Vbeta primers and 13 Jbeta primers. Clones were read by immunoSEQ multiplex PCR, and TCRdb kept only the in-frame ones, dropping some. There are more than 250,000 clones in the sample; 85% to 90% occur only once, and roughly 2% lies in the top ten. Study-wide points: In a later analysis, productive TCRs from donors in an Asian-associated ancestry cluster reportedly carried fewer N-insertions than the cohort mean. Per a prior analysis, the majority of TCR beta V segments were productive roughly 90% or roughly 30% of the time.

Note on this clone: Antigen specificity is unknown.

Sequencing input: PBMCs. The origin of this receptor is a woman aged 18-29 years in good health and CMV-seronegative.

The CDR3 spells CASSYSKTVYGYTF. CDR3 sequence (DNA): TGTGCCAGCAGTTACTCAAAGACAGTCTATGGCTACACCTTC. The chain joins TRBV6-5 to TRBJ1-2, with D possibly being TRBD1 (5 bases). Trimming removed 0 bases at V and 4 bases at J, with 9 bases between. The CDR3 sequence is 14 residues long. Germline V gene data show CDR1 as MNHEY and CDR2 as SVGAGI.